This T cell receptor beta chain was identified during a study of blood T cell repertoires in COVID-19. TCRdb's table, derived via immunoSEQ multiplex PCR, lists solely in-frame clones and lacks some. The sample lists around 240,000 clones, more than 70% seen once, with 2% to 2.5% in the top ten. Trimming took 5 bases from V and 4 from J; bases not matched to a gene: 14. CDR1 and CDR2 (germline): LNHDA, SQIVND (reference sequence). The CDR3 contains 16 residues. Sequenced input: PBMCs or T cells enriched from blood (not recorded which). The J gene is TRBJ2-7, the V gene TRBV19; the match to TRBD1 covers 7 bases. The source is a woman between 50 and 59 years old who had recovered from COVID-19. For the CDR3, the DNA is TGTGCCAGTAGTGTTACATTTACAGGGGTCGGGTACGAGCAGTACTTC. It specifies CASSVTFTGVGYEQYF.